A selection of T cell receptor beta chains follows, all from one sample in a study of shared clonotypes between healthy human individuals. The method was immunoSEQ multiplex PCR; TCRdb's version includes in-frame clones alone and lacks a portion of them. The table has 2 million to 2.5 million clones, 85% to 95% seen once. The sequenced sample was naive CD8+ T cells from PBMCs. These receptors were taken from a man between 18 and 29 years old in good health. Some clones in this sample may be carry-over from other donors' samples. Both conserved end residues are part of each CDR3. The D gene is left open where the match is weak. Rows give clone size only sometimes, using once, few, many, or a class for an expanded clone.

D	size	V	J	DNA	CDR3
NA	NA	TRBV29-1	TRBJ2-7	TGCAGCGTTGAAGATGGGGGACCCCAAAAGAACGAGCAGTACTTC	CSVEDGGPQKNEQYF
NA	once	TRBV5-1	TRBJ1-1	TGCGCCAGCAGCTTGGCCCTGACAGGGAACACTGAAGCTTTCTTT	CASSLALTGNTEAFF
NA	NA	TRBV19	TRBJ2-7	TGTGCCAGTAGTATAGGCAGGGGAGGTACCTACGAGCAGTACTTC	CASSIGRGGTYEQYF
TRBD1	once	TRBV28	TRBJ1-2	TGTGCCAGCAGTATTGGGACAGGTGACTTTTTCTATGGCTACACCTTC	CASSIGTGDFFYGYTF
NA	NA	TRBV7-9	TRBJ2-5	TGTGCCAGCAGCTCCCAAAACGAGAGACAGGCCCCCCAAGAGACCCAGTACTTC	CASSSQNERQAPQETQYF
NA	NA	TRBV10-3	TRBJ2-7	TGTGCCATCAGTGAGATAAGACAGCCCTACGAGCAGTACTTC	CAISEIRQPYEQYF
TRBD2	NA	TRBV10-3	TRBJ2-7	TGTGCCATCAGTGAGTCTCCTAGCGGGGAAGTCTACGAGCAGTACTTC	CAISESPSGEVYEQYF
NA	NA	TRBV7-2	TRBJ1-1	TGTGCCAGCAGCACAACCCCCGAGGGCTCTGAAGCTTTCTTT	CASSTTPEGSEAFF
TRBD1	once	TRBV10-3	TRBJ1-2	TGTGCCATCAGCGAGGACAGGGGAAAAAGTGGCTACACCTTC	CAISEDRGKSGYTF
NA	NA	TRBV6-1	TRBJ2-3	TGTGCCAGCAGTGAAGAGGGGTGGAACAGAAGGATCGATACGCAGTATTTT	CASSEEGWNRRIDTQYF
NA	NA	TRBV27	TRBJ2-7	TGTGCCAGCAGTCTAAGACCTGACGAGCAGTACTTC	CASSLRPDEQYF
NA	NA	TRBV11-2	TRBJ2-1	TGTGCCAGCAGCTTACATTCCGCCACAGGTCTCAATGAGCAGTTCTTC	CASSLHSATGLNEQFF
NA	NA	TRBV25-1	TRBJ2-1	TGTGCCAGCAGACAGAAATACAATGAGCAGTTCTTC	CASRQKYNEQFF
NA	once	TRBV6-5	TRBJ2-7	TGTGCCAGCAGTTACGAGGGCGGTCAAGCCTACGAGCAGTACTTC	CASSYEGGQAYEQYF
NA	NA	TRBV19	TRBJ1-5	TGTGCCAGTAGTATTCGAGACTATAGCAATCAGCCCCAGCATTTT	CASSIRDYSNQPQHF
NA	NA	TRBV28	TRBJ2-1	TGTGCCAGCAGTTACATTTGGGGGTTATCCTACAATGAGCAGTTCTTC	CASSYIWGLSYNEQFF
NA	NA	TRBV28	TRBJ2-7	TGTGCCAGCAGTTTATTCAGGTTCGAGAGTGAGCAGTACTTC	CASSLFRFESEQYF